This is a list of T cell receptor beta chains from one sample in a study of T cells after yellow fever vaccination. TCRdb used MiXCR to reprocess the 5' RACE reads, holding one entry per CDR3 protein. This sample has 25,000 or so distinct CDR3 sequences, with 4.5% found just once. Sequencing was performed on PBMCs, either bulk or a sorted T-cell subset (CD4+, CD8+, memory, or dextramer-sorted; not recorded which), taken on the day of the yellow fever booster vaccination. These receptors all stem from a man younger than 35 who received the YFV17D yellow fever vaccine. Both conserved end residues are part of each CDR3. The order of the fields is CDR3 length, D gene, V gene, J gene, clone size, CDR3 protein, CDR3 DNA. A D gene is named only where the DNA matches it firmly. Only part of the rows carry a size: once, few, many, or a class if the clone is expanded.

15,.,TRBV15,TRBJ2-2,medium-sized,CATSSGTGDTGELFF,TGTGCCACCAGCAGTGGGACGGGGGACACCGGGGAGCTGTTTTTT
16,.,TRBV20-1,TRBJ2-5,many,CSARRDRGVSGRAQYF,TGCAGTGCTAGAAGGGACAGAGGAGTATCTGGGAGGGCCCAGTACTTC
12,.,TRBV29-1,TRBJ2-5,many,CSANKYQETQYF,TGCAGCGCCAACAAGTACCAAGAGACCCAGTACTTC
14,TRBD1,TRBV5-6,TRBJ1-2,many,CASNARTGAYGYTF,TGTGCCAGCAACGCACGGACAGGCGCCTATGGCTACACCTTC
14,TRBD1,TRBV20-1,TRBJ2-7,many,CSARRTGGLDEQYF,TGCAGTGCTAGACGGACAGGTGGTTTGGACGAGCAGTACTTC
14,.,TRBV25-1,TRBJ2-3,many,CASSDRPSTDTQYF,TGTGCCAGCAGTGATCGGCCTAGCACAGATACGCAGTATTTT
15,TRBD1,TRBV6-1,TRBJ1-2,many,CASSVGQGPFYGYTF,TGTGCCAGCAGTGTGGGACAGGGGCCTTTCTATGGCTACACCTTC
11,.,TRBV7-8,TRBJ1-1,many,CASQGLTEAFF,TGTGCCAGCCAGGGGCTGACTGAAGCTTTCTTT
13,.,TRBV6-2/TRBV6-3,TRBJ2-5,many,CASSLWGAETQYF,TGTGCCAGCAGCCTCTGGGGTGCGGAGACCCAGTACTTC
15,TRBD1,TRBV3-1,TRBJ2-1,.,CASSLRGQSYNEQFF,TGTGCCAGCAGCCTGAGGGGGCAATCCTACAATGAGCAGTTCTTC
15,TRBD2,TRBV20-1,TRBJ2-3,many,CSASGLAGYTDTQYF,TGCAGTGCTAGCGGACTAGCGGGGTATACAGATACGCAGTATTTT
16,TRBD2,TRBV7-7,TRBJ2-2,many,CASSGRGGTDAGELFF,TGTGCCAGCAGCGGGCGGGGGGGCACCGACGCCGGGGAGCTGTTTTTT
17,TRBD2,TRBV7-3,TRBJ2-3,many,CASSLTGSGTSTDTQYF,TGTGCCAGCAGCTTAACCGGGAGCGGGACTAGCACAGATACGCAGTATTTT
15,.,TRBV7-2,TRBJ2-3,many,CASSPRGALGGTQYF,TGTGCCAGCAGCCCAAGGGGGGCGCTTGGGGGTACGCAGTATTTT
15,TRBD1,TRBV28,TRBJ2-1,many,CASSPGTGDANEQFF,TGTGCCAGCAGTCCCGGGACAGGGGACGCCAATGAGCAGTTCTTC
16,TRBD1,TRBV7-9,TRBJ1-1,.,CASSFGTGFLDTEAFF,TGTGCCAGCAGCTTCGGGACAGGTTTCTTGGACACTGAAGCTTTCTTT
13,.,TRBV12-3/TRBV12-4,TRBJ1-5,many,CASQQGSNQPQHF,TGTGCCAGCCAACAGGGTAGCAATCAGCCCCAGCATTTT
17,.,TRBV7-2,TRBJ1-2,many,CASSLYGGPSSTYGYTF,TGTGCCAGCAGCTTATACGGGGGCCCAAGCTCAACTTATGGCTACACCTTC
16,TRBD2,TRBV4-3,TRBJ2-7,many,CASSRVSGGINYEQYF,TGCGCCAGCAGCCGGGTTAGCGGGGGTATAAACTACGAGCAGTACTTC
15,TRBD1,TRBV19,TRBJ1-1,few,CASTIGGDRRPQAFF,TGTGCCAGTACCATAGGCGGGGACAGACGACCTCAAGCTTTCTTT
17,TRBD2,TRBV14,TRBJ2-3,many,CASSQPRTSGSTDTQYF,TGTGCCAGCAGCCAACCCCGGACTAGCGGTAGCACAGATACGCAGTATTTT
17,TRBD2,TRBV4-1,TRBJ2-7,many,CASSQWGTGTTGHEQYF,TGCGCCAGCAGCCAATGGGGGACCGGGACTACGGGCCACGAGCAGTACTTC
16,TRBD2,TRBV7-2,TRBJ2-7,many,CASTPWAGDSSYEQYF,TGTGCCAGCACCCCATGGGCGGGGGATAGCTCCTACGAGCAGTACTTC
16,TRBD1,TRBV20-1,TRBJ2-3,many,CSARATGTGLIDTQYF,TGCAGTGCTAGGGCCACCGGGACAGGGTTGATAGATACGCAGTATTTT
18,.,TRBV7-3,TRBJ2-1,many,CASSPKGRQAATYNEQFF,TGTGCCAGCAGCCCCAAAGGTCGCCAGGCCGCTACCTACAATGAGCAGTTCTTC
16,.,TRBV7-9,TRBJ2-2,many,CASSSGGGLHTGELFF,TGTGCCAGCAGCAGCGGCGGGGGCCTACACACCGGGGAGCTGTTTTTT
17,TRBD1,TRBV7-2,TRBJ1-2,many,CASSFTGTEGSNYGYTF,TGTGCCAGCAGCTTTACCGGGACAGAGGGGTCTAACTATGGCTACACCTTC
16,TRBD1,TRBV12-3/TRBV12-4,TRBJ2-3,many,CASSPYGQGDTDTQYF,TGTGCCAGCAGTCCCTATGGACAGGGGGACACAGATACGCAGTATTTT
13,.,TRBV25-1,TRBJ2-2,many,CASRGQNTGELFF,TGTGCCAGCAGGGGGCAGAACACCGGGGAGCTGTTTTTT
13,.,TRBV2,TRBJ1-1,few,CASKTDPNTEAFF,TGTGCCAGCAAAACGGACCCGAACACTGAAGCTTTCTTT
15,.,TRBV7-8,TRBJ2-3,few,CASSSGTSNTDTQYF,TGTGCCAGCAGCTCAGGGACATCCAACACAGATACGCAGTATTTT
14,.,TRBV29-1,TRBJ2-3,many,CSVEGGRGTDTQYF,TGCAGCGTTGAGGGGGGTCGGGGCACAGATACGCAGTATTTT
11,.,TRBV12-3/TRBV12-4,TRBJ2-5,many,CASSFSETQYF,TGTGCCAGCAGTTTTTCGGAGACCCAGTACTTC
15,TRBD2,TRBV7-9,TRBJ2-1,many,CASSSTSGAYNEQFF,TGTGCCAGCAGCTCTACTAGCGGGGCTTACAATGAGCAGTTCTTC
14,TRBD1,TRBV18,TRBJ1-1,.,CASSPGTGGSEAFF,TGTGCCAGCTCTCCCGGGACAGGGGGCTCTGAAGCTTTCTTT
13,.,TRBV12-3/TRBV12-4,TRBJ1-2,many,CASSQNPPGGYTF,TGTGCCAGCAGCCAAAACCCCCCCGGTGGCTACACCTTC
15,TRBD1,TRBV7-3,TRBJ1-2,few,CASSLTGQGVDGYTF,TGTGCCAGCAGCTTAACCGGACAGGGGGTCGATGGCTACACCTTC
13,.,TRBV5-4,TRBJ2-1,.,CASSGDYPSEQFF,TGTGCCAGCAGCGGAGACTATCCGAGTGAGCAGTTCTTC
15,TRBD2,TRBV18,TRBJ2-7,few,CASSPPGTSTYEQYF,TGTGCCAGCTCCCCACCCGGGACTAGTACCTACGAGCAGTACTTC
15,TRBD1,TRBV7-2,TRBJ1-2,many,CASSLFSGTDYGYTF,TGTGCCAGCAGCTTATTTTCTGGGACAGACTATGGCTACACCTTC
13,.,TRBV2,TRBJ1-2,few,CASSVRGTEGYTF,TGTGCCAGCAGTGTTAGGGGAACGGAGGGCTACACCTTC
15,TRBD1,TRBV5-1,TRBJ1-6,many,CASSWEPTGDSPLHF,TGCGCCAGCAGCTGGGAACCGACAGGGGATTCACCCCTCCACTTT
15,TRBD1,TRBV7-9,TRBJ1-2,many,CASGRSGQANYGYTF,TGTGCCAGCGGGAGAAGCGGACAGGCTAACTATGGCTACACCTTC
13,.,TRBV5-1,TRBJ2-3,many,CASSSPGPDTQYF,TGCGCCAGCAGCTCCCCTGGGCCAGATACGCAGTATTTT
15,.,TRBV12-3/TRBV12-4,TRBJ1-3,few,CASSLVQIPGNTIYF,TGTGCCAGCAGTTTAGTACAGATACCTGGAAACACCATATATTTT
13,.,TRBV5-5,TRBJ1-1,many,CASSFDGDGEAFF,TGTGCCAGCAGCTTTGATGGGGACGGGGAAGCTTTCTTT
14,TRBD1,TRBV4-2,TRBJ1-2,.,CASSPVTGGYGYTF,TGTGCCAGCAGCCCAGTGACAGGGGGCTATGGCTACACCTTC
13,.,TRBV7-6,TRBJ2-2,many,CASSPRGAGELFF,TGTGCCAGCAGCCCCCGTGGGGCCGGGGAGCTGTTTTTT
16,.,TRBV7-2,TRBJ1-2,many,CASSSIQKTGRYGYTF,TGTGCCAGCAGCTCCATTCAAAAGACAGGACGTTATGGCTACACCTTC
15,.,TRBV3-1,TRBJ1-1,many,CASSQAGTSNTEAFF,TGTGCCAGCAGCCAAGCCGGGACATCGAACACTGAAGCTTTCTTT
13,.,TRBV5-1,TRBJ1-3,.,CASSLEGENTIYF,TGCGCCAGCAGCTTGGAAGGAGAGAACACCATATATTTT
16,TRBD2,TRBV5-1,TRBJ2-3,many,CASSLAMAGGTDTQYF,TGCGCCAGCAGCTTGGCCATGGCGGGGGGCACAGATACGCAGTATTTT
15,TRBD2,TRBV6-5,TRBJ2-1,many,CASSYAHGGVDEQFF,TGTGCCAGCAGTTACGCCCACGGGGGGGTCGATGAGCAGTTCTTC
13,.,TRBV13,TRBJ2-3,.,CASSPQNTDTQYF,TGTGCCAGCAGCCCACAGAACACAGATACGCAGTATTTT
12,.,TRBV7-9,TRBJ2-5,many,CASSLYQETQYF,TGTGCCAGCAGCCTGTACCAAGAGACCCAGTACTTC
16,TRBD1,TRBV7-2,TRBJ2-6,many,CADSDRGGTGANVLTF,TGTGCCGACTCGGACAGGGGAGGGACTGGGGCCAACGTCCTGACTTTC
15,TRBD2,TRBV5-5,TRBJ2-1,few,CASSLPSGVGAEQFF,TGTGCCAGCAGCTTGCCCAGCGGGGTTGGGGCTGAGCAGTTCTTC
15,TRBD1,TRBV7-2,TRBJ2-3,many,CASSLGDRGPNTQYF,TGTGCCAGCAGCTTAGGGGACAGGGGGCCGAATACGCAGTATTTT
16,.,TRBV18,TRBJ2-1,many,CASSPAGASSYNEQFF,TGTGCCAGCTCACCAGCAGGGGCCAGCTCCTACAATGAGCAGTTCTTC
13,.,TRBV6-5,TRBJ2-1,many,CASGNYEYNEQFF,TGTGCCAGCGGCAACTACGAATACAATGAGCAGTTCTTC